Shown below are 17 T cell receptor beta chains from a single sample sequenced in a study of spatial heterogeneity in lung cancer. MiXCR was run by TCRdb on the 5' RACE reads, yielding one entry per CDR3 protein. The sample records around 50,000 distinct CDR3 sequences, 7.5% to 8% being singletons. The sample's time point: sample taken at primary tumor resection. Whole RNA obtained from tumor, nontumor lung or frozen PBMC underwent sequencing without sorting. Specimen: PBMCs, collected at surgery. All receptors come from a female donor with early-stage non-small cell lung cancer.

This clonotype was detected ten times or more. The V call is TRBV20-1, the J call TRBJ2-4; TRBD1 or TRBD2 may be the D gene (6 bases each). Germline CDR1 reads DFQATT; CDR2 reads SNEGSKA (reference sequence). V was trimmed by 1 base and J by 1 base, leaving 11 bases between them. This CDR3 has 15 residues. CDR3 amino acids: CSARVGAGAKNIQYF. The CDR3 region has the DNA TGCAGTGCTAGAGTGGGGGCGGGGGCCAAAAACATTCAGTACTTC.

There are a few counts of this clonotype. The chain links TRBV12-3 or TRBV12-4 to TRBJ2-3; 8 bases line up with TRBD2. With V trimmed by 3 bases and J by 5 bases, 4 bases remained unmatched. The CDR3 totals 14 residues. The CDR3 DNA sequence: TGTGCCAGCAGTTTCGGGGGGGCTAAAGATACGCAGTATTTT. This gives the protein CASSFGGAKDTQYF.

This clonotype was observed many times. J is TRBJ2-5 and V is TRBV4-3, with D maybe TRBD2 (5 bases). The CDR3 runs to 13 residues. V was shortened by 1 base and J by 4 bases, with 7 bases between the two germline ends. The germline V gene has CDR1 LGHNA and CDR2 YSLEER. The CDR3 loop is CASSQGTSETQYF. Written as DNA, the CDR3 is TGCGCCAGCAGCCAAGGGACTTCAGAGACCCAGTACTTC.

In this sample, this clonotype turned up a few times. This chain uses TRBV12-3 or TRBV12-4 with TRBJ2-5; 8 nucleotides align to TRBD1. V shed 6 bases, J shed 5 bases, and the junction held 5 bases outside the gene matches. The CDR3 totals 13 residues. The CDR3 DNA reads as TGTGCCAGCAGACGGACAGGGAAGGAGACCCAGTACTTC. The encoded protein is CASRRTGKETQYF.

This clonotype was observed a few times. The chain recombines TRBV4-3 with TRBJ2-2; 7 positions match TRBD2. V shed 1 base and J 7 bases; nucleotides not matched to a gene: 6. The CDR3 spans 15 residues. The V gene's germline CDR1 is LGHNA and CDR2 YSLEER. The CDR3 protein is CASSQASSGRGELFF. The CDR3 DNA is TGCGCCAGCAGCCAAGCCTCTAGCGGACGCGGGGAGCTGTTTTTT.

This clonotype showed up many times. The chain has TRBV6-2 or TRBV6-3 and TRBJ1-1, with TRBD1 as a possible D gene (6 bases). The V end was cut by 6 bases, the J end by 5 bases, with 19 bases between. Germline values: CDR1 MNHEY, CDR2 SVGEGT. The CDR3 totals 15 residues. The CDR3 DNA sequence: TGTGCCAGCAGAATTGGGGGCAGGGAGAGGACTGAAGCTTTCTTT. Residues: CASRIGGRERTEAFF.

CDR3 region: CASSLEGPTDTQYF. The CDR3 DNA follows: TGCGCCAGCAGCTTGGAGGGCCCCACAGATACGCAGTATTTT. The rearrangement uses TRBV5-1 and TRBJ2-3; D gene unclear. CDR3 length equals 14 residues. Germline assignment: CDR1 SGHRS and CDR2 YFSETQ. Trimming took off 0 bases at V and 2 bases at J, with 7 bases between the two ends. Combining the CDR3 with reference TRBV5-1 and TRBJ2-3 gives the whole variable domain KAGVTQTPRYLIKTRGQQVTLSCSPISGHRSVSWYQQTPGQGLQFLFEYFSETQRNKGNFPGRFSGRQFSNSRSEMNVSTLELGDSALYLCASSLEGPTDTQYFGPGTRLTVL.

The rearrangement uses TRBV18 and TRBJ1-2; D is unclear. The V gene lost 4 bases and the J gene lost 3 bases, with 9 bases spanning the gap. The CDR3 runs to 13 residues. Germline CDR1 and CDR2: KGHSH and LQKENI. The CDR3 protein is CASSLYRYYGYTF. The CDR3 DNA reads TGTGCCAGCTCACTTTACAGATACTATGGCTACACCTTC.

The chain couples TRBV7-2 to TRBJ1-4; 8 bases fit TRBD1. J gave up 7 bases and V 5 bases, and 3 bases lay outside the gene matches. Germline CDR1 SGHTA, CDR2 FQGNSA. There are 13 residues in the CDR3. The CDR3, as DNA: TGTGCCAGCAGCCAAGACAGGGGTGAAAAACTGTTTTTT. It specifies CASSQDRGEKLFF. Full variable domain (missing parts from reference TRBV7-2 and TRBJ1-4): GAGVSQSPSNKVTEKGKDVELRCDPISGHTALYWYRQSLGQGLEFLIYFQGNSAPDKSGLPSDRFSAERTGGSVSTLTIQRTQQEDSAVYLCASSQDRGEKLFFGSGTQLSVL.

This clonotype was found a few times. The chain uses TRBV5-8 and TRBJ1-1; the D is unclear. This CDR3 comprises 12 residues. V was shortened by 5 bases and J by 6 bases, with 11 bases between the two germline ends. CDR1 is SGHTS, CDR2 YDEGEE, per germline. This CDR3 is CASSFLRSEAFF. The CDR3 nucleotides are TGTGCCAGCAGTTTTTTAAGGTCTGAAGCTTTCTTT.

The V call is TRBV12-3 or TRBV12-4, the J call TRBJ2-7; D perhaps matches TRBD1 (6 bases). The CDR3 contains 12 residues. V dropped 5 bases and J dropped 5 bases, with 10 bases sitting between them. The CDR3 nucleotides read TGTGCCAGCAGTGGTACAGGGCACGAGCAGTACTTC. It specifies CASSGTGHEQYF.

This clonotype was seen many times. A clone one base away is much larger, so this may be a read error. The chain employs TRBV12-3 or TRBV12-4 and TRBJ2-2; no clear D gene. The CDR3 loop spans 11 amino acids. The germline V and J ends were trimmed by 3 bases and 6 bases, with 2 bases remaining between them. The CDR3 bases are TGTGCCAGCAGTTTCCCCGGGGAGCTGTTTTTT. It translates to CASSFPGELFF.

The rearrangement joins TRBV9 to TRBJ2-5; D is perhaps TRBD2 (6 bases). Germline assignment: CDR1 SGDLS and CDR2 YYNGEE. This CDR3 is built from 15 residues. Trimming took off 1 base at V and 1 base at J, with 11 bases between the two ends. The DNA for the CDR3 is TGTGCCAGCAGCGTAAATCCGACTAGCCAAGAGACCCAGTACTTC. This encodes CASSVNPTSQETQYF.

This clonotype was found many times. The chain uses TRBV7-2 and TRBJ2-5; no definite D call. From germline, CDR1 is SGHTA and CDR2 FQGNSA. This CDR3 region has 12 residues. V lost 5 bases and J 3 bases, leaving 7 bases between the germline ends. Written as DNA, the CDR3 is TGTGCCAGCAGCCGCTTAGAAGAGACCCAGTACTTC. Protein product: CASSRLEETQYF.

V and J are TRBV15 and TRBJ2-7; the match to TRBD2 covers 7 bases. Germline V gene lookup returns CDR1 LNHNV and CDR2 YYDKDF (reference sequence). With V trimmed by 8 bases and J by 7 bases, 8 bases remained unmatched. The CDR3 runs to 12 residues. CDR3 DNA sequence: TGTGCCACCGGGAGGGACCTTTTTGAGCAGTACTTC. It codes for CATGRDLFEQYF.

This clonotype occurred a few times. The genes are TRBV30 and TRBJ1-1; perhaps TRBD1 as D (5 bases). Trimming stripped 2 bases from V and 3 bases from J, with 7 bases between. Germline loops: CDR1 GTSNPN, CDR2 SVGIG (reference sequence). The CDR3 consists of 12 residues. CDR3 DNA: TGTGCCTGGAGTCGCAGGGACACTGAAGCTTTCTTT. Translated, it gives CAWSRRDTEAFF.

The V gene is TRBV9, the J gene TRBJ2-1; 11 bases align to TRBD2. This CDR3 is 15 amino acids long. Unmatched junction bases numbered 4, after V lost 0 bases and J lost 8 bases. Looked up from germline, CDR1 is SGDLS and CDR2 is YYNGEE. The CDR3 region has the DNA TGTGCCAGCAGCGTAGATGGGACTAGCGGCGATGAGCAGTTCTTC. It codes for CASSVDGTSGDEQFF.